The clone carrying this T cell receptor (beta chain) has only a few counts. The antigen is unknown. The entry originates in a study of identifying expanded T cells in peripheral blood. Collection occurred without any documented infections or immune events in donors. The length of the CDR3 is 13 residues. The germline gives CDR1 SGHRS, CDR2 YFSETQ. V lost 0 bases and J 6 bases, leaving 6 bases between the germline ends. Overall study results and limits: Approximately 2-week clone count variance significantly increased as total template count grew. Over approximately two and four weeks, about 15 and 18 clones changed, versus approximately 1.1 between replicates.

The table came from immunoSEQ multiplex PCR; TCRdb's copy has only in-frame clones and leaves some out. The sample has about 110,000 clones; roughly nine tenths are singletons. The chain couples TRBV5-1 to TRBJ1-4; D call uncertain. The sequenced material came from blood. The sequence was obtained from a person aged 18 to 75 in good health. The CDR3 loop is CASSLERDEKLFF. CDR3 in DNA: TGCGCCAGCAGCTTGGAGAGGGATGAAAAACTGTTTTTT.